This T cell receptor (beta chain) was recovered during a study of T cells in narcolepsy. On the study more broadly: Donors had narcolepsy type 1 or type 2, or were healthy controls.

Whole-study findings and limits: Some memory CD4+ repertoires had no autoreactive clone sequences.

The ends lost 6 bases at V and 6 bases at J; junction bases unmatched: 10. CDR3 size: 15 residues. Germline V gene lookup returns CDR1 LNHDA and CDR2 SQIVND (reference sequence). Concerning this clone: What it binds is not known.

Sequencing was performed with immunoSEQ multiplex PCR; in TCRdb, only in-frame clones are kept and a portion is missing. The table has more than 30,000 clones, 80% to 85% seen once. This TCR came from a human donor with narcolepsy. The source material was CD45RA- memory CD4+ T cells from PBMCs. The chain carries TRBV19 and TRBJ1-4; 7 bases line up with TRBD1. The chain's CDR3 is CASSSFEGQYEKLFF. CDR3 sequence (DNA): TGTGCCAGTAGCTCATTCGAGGGACAGTATGAAAAACTGTTTTTT. Together with reference TRBV19 and TRBJ1-4, the CDR3 gives the full variable domain: DGGITQSPKYLFRKEGQNVTLSCEQNLNHDAMYWYRQDPGQGLRLIYYSQIVNDFQKGDIAEGYSVSREKKESFPLTVTSAQKNPTAFYLCASSSFEGQYEKLFFGSGTQLSVL.